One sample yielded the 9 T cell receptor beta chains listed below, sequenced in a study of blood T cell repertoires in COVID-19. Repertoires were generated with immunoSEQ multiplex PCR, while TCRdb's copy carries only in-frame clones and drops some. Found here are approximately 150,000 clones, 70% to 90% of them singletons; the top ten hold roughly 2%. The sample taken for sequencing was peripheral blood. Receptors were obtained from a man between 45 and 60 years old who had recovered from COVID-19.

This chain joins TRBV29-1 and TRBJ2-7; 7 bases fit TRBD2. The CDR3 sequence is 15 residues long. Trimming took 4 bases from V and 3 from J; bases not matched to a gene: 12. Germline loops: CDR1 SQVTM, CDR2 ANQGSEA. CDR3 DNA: TGCAGCGTTGCCCCACGAGTTGGCGGGAGCTACGAGCAGTACTTC. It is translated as CSVAPRVGGSYEQYF.

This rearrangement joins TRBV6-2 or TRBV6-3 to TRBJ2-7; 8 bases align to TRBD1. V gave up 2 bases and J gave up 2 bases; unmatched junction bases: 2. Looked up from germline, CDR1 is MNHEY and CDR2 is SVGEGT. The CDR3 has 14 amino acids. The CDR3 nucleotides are TGTGCCAGCAGTTACGGACAGGGTACCTACGAGCAGTACTTC. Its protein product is CASSYGQGTYEQYF.

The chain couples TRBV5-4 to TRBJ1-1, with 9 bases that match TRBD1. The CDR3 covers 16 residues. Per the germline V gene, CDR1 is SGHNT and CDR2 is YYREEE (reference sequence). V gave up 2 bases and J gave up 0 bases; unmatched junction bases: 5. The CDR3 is CASSFPTGGMNTEAFF. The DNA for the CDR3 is TGTGCCAGCAGCTTCCCGACAGGGGGAATGAACACTGAAGCTTTCTTT. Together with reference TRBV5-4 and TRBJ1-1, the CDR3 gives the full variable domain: ETGVTQSPTHLIKTRGQQVTLRCSSQSGHNTVSWYQQALGQGPQFIFQYYREEENGRGNFPPRFSGLQFPNYSSELNVNALELDDSALYLCASSFPTGGMNTEAFFGQGTRLTVV.

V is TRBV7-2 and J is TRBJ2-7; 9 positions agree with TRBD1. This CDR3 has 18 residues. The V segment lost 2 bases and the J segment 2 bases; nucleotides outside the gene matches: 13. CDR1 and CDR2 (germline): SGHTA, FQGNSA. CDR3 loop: CASSLYSSARQGAYEQYF. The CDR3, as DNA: TGTGCCAGCAGCTTATATAGCTCGGCGAGACAGGGGGCCTACGAGCAGTACTTC.

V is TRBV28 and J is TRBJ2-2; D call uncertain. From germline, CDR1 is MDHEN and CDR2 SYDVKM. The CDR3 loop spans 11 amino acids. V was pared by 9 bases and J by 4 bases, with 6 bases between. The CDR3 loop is CASRVTGELFF. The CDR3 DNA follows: TGTGCCAGTCGGGTCACCGGGGAGCTGTTTTTT.

Here the CDR3 reads CASSVTPGSSRYNEQFF. CDR3 DNA: TGTGCCAGCAGCGTAACCCCCGGGAGTAGCAGATACAATGAGCAGTTCTTC. The chain has TRBV9 and TRBJ2-1, with D tentatively TRBD2 (6 bases). Germline CDR1 SGDLS, CDR2 YYNGEE. The V gene lost 1 base and the J gene lost 4 bases, with 18 bases spanning the gap. This CDR3 has 17 residues.

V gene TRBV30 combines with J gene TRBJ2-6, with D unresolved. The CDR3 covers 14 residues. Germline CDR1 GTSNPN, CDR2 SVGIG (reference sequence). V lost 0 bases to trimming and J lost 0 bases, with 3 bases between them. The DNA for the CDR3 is TGTGCCTGGAGTGTCAGCTCTGGGGCCAACGTCCTGACTTTC. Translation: CAWSVSSGANVLTF.

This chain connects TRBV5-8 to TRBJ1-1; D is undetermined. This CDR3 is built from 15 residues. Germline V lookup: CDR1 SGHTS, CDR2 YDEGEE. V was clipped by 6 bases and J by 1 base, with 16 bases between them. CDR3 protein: CASTGVRGRNTEAFF. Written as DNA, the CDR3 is TGTGCCAGCACCGGGGTCCGGGGTCGGAACACTGAAGCTTTCTTT.

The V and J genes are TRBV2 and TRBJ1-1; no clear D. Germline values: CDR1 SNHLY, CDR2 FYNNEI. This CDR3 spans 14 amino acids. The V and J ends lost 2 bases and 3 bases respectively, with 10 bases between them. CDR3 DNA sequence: TGTGCCAGCAGTGAAAGCATCTTCGACACTGAAGCTTTCTTT. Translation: CASSESIFDTEAFF.